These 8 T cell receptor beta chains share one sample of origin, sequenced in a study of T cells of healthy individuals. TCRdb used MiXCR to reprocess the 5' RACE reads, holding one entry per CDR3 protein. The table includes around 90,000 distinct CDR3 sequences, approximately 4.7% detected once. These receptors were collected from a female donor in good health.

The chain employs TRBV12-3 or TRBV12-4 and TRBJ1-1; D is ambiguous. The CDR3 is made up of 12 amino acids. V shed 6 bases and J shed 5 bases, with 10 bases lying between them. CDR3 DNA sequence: TGTGCCAGCAGCCCCGTCGGTACTGAAGCTTTCTTT. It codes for CASSPVGTEAFF.

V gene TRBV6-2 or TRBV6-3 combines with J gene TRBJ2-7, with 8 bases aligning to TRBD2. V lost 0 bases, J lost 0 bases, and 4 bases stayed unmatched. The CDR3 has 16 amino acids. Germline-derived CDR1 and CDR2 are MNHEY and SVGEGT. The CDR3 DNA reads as TGTGCCAGCAGTTACTCTAGCGGGGTATCCTCCTACGAGCAGTACTTC. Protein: CASSYSSGVSSYEQYF.

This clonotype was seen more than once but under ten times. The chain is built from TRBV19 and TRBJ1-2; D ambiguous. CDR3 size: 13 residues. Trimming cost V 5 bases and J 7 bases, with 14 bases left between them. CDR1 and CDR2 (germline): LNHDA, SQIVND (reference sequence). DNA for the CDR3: TGTGCCAGTAGTTACGACCGGGAGGGTGGCTACACCTTC. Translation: CASSYDREGGYTF. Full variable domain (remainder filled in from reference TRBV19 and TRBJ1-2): DGGITQSPKYLFRKEGQNVTLSCEQNLNHDAMYWYRQDPGQGLRLIYYSQIVNDFQKGDIAEGYSVSREKKESFPLTVTSAQKNPTAFYLCASSYDREGGYTFGSGTRLTVV.

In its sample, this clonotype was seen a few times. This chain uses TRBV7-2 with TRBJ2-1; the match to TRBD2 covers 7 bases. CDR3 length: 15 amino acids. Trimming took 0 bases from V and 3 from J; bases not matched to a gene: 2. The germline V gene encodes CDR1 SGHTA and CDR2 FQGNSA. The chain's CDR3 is CASSLARTSYNEQFF. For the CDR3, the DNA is TGTGCCAGCAGCTTAGCTCGGACTAGCTACAATGAGCAGTTCTTC.

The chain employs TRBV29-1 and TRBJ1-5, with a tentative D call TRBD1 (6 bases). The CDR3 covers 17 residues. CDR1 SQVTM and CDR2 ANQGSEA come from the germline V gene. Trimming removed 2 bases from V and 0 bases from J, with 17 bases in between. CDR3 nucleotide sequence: TGCAGCGTTGAAAGACAGGAGAGGAGGTATAGCAATCAGCCCCAGCATTTT. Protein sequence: CSVERQERRYSNQPQHF.

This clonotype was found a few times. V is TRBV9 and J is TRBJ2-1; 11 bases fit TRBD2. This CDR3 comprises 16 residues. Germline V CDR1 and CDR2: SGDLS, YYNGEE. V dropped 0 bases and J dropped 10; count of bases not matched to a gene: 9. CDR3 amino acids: CASSVDLAGGSREQFF. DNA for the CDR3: TGTGCCAGCAGCGTAGACCTAGCGGGAGGATCGCGGGAGCAGTTCTTC.

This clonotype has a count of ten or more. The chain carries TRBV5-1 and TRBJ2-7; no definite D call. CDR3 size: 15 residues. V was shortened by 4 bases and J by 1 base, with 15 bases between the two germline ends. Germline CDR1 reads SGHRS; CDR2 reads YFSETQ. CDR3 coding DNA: TGCGCCAGCAGCCTGTCCGGTGCAGGATCCTACGAGCAGTACTTC. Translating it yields CASSLSGAGSYEQYF.

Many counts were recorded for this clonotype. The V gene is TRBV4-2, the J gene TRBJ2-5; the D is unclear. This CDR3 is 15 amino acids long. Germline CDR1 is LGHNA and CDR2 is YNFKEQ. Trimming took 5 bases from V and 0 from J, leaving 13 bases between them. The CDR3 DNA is TGTGCCAGCAGCTCAGAGACCCAGTACCAAGAGACCCAGTACTTC. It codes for CASSSETQYQETQYF.